Listed below are T cell receptor beta chains from one sample, sequenced in a study of CD8 T cells in Susac syndrome. MiXCR, run by TCRdb on the immunoSEQ multiplex PCR reads, gives a single entry per CDR3 protein. The repertoire consists of 200,000 or so distinct CDR3 sequences, with about 94% occurring once and the leading ten covering about 0.13%. Sequenced material: CD8+ T cells from PBMCs. These TCRs come from a human donor with multiple sclerosis. Both conserved end residues are part of each CDR3. A D gene is named only where the DNA matches it firmly. Size tells how often a clone was seen (once, few, many) or the class of an expanded clone, and some rows leave it out.

>NA|NA|TRBV2|TRBJ2-2
TGTGCCAGTTTCTCCAGGGAGACCGGGGAGCTGTTTTTT
CASFSRETGELFF
>TRBD1|NA|TRBV7-9|TRBJ1-1
TGTGCCAGCAGGGGTGACAGGGGGGCTTTCTTT
CASRGDRGAFF
>TRBD2|NA|TRBV18|TRBJ2-1
TGTGCCAGCTCACGGACGGAGACTAGCCCAAACAATGAGCAGTTCTTC
CASSRTETSPNNEQFF
>NA|once|TRBV2|TRBJ1-5
TGTGCCAGCATCGAATCGGCAGGCCTAGGGGGAAATCAGCCCCAGCATTTT
CASIESAGLGGNQPQHF
>NA|NA|TRBV6-6|TRBJ2-7
TGTGCCACCGAAAGGGGTAGGGGTTCCTACGAGCAGTACTTC
CATERGRGSYEQYF
>NA|NA|TRBV29-1|TRBJ2-1
TGCAGCGTGGCTGGGAACTACAATGAGCAGTTCTTC
CSVAGNYNEQFF
>NA|NA|TRBV20-1|TRBJ1-2
TGCAGTGCTAGAGAGTCGGAGTTCCGTTCGGTGAATGGCTACACCTTC
CSARESEFRSVNGYTF
>TRBD1|NA|TRBV6-5|TRBJ1-6
TGTGCCAGCAGCCTTGGGACAGGGGTTAATTCACCCCTCCACTTT
CASSLGTGVNSPLHF
>NA|NA|TRBV29-1|TRBJ1-1
TGCAGCGTTACCGACACTGAAGCTTTCTTT
CSVTDTEAFF
>NA|NA|TRBV5-4|TRBJ1-1
TGTGCCAGCAGCTTGGCGCGTCAGGGTCCGACTGAAGCTTTCTTT
CASSLARQGPTEAFF
>TRBD2|NA|TRBV12-3/TRBV12-4|TRBJ2-1
TGTGCCAGCAGGGATCTAGCGGGCCCCTACAATGAGCAGTTCTTC
CASRDLAGPYNEQFF
>NA|NA|TRBV19|TRBJ1-1
TGTGCCAGTAGTATCCGGTGGGCCACTGAAGCTTTCTTT
CASSIRWATEAFF
>NA|NA|TRBV14|TRBJ2-3
TGTGCCAGCAGCCAAGCGACCTCGGGCGGGGCAGATACGCAGTATTTT
CASSQATSGGADTQYF
>NA|NA|TRBV19|TRBJ2-1
TGTGCCTCCCGGGGCGGGCGTGAGCAGTTCTTC
CASRGGREQFF
>NA|NA|TRBV6-6|TRBJ2-7
TGTGCCAGCAGTTACTCGATACGGGAAAGGGCCTACGAGCAGTACTTC
CASSYSIRERAYEQYF
>TRBD2|few|TRBV7-9|TRBJ2-7
TGTGCCAGCAGGCGGGAGGGAGGCTACGAGCAGTACTTC
CASRREGGYEQYF
>NA|NA|TRBV5-6|TRBJ1-1
TGTGCCAGCATCGGACAAACCAACACTGAAGCTTTCTTT
CASIGQTNTEAFF
>TRBD2|NA|TRBV25-1|TRBJ2-7
TGTGCCAGCAGTTGGTTAGCGGGAGGGCCCAACGAGCAGTACTTC
CASSWLAGGPNEQYF
>TRBD1|NA|TRBV6-5|TRBJ2-1
TGTGCCAGCAGTCAGGGGGCGAGCTCCTACAATGAGCAGTTCTTC
CASSQGASSYNEQFF
>NA|NA|TRBV4-3|TRBJ2-7
TGCGCCAGCAGCCAAGAGATGCGGTCCTACGAGCAGTACTTC
CASSQEMRSYEQYF
>NA|once|TRBV6-5|TRBJ2-7
TGTGCCAGCAGTTCCGTGACAGGATGGACCTACGAGCAGTACTTC
CASSSVTGWTYEQYF
>TRBD2|NA|TRBV2|TRBJ2-1
TGTGCCAGCAGGTTGGCTAGCGGGAGAGATGAGCAGTTCTTC
CASRLASGRDEQFF
>NA|NA|TRBV19|TRBJ2-7
TGTGCCAGTAGTATATTCGACGGGAACTACGAGCAGTACTTC
CASSIFDGNYEQYF
>NA|NA|TRBV5-6|TRBJ2-7
TGTGCCAGCAGCTCATCGGCAGGGGCCGCCGAGCAGTACTTC
CASSSSAGAAEQYF
>TRBD2|NA|TRBV5-4|TRBJ2-1
TGTGCCAGCAGCTCGGAACCGGGACTAGCGTACAATGAGCAGTTCTTC
CASSSEPGLAYNEQFF
>TRBD2|NA|TRBV3-1|TRBJ2-3
TGTGCCAGCAGCCAAGATAGCACCACTAGCGGGGGGGCCACAGATACGCAGTATTTT
CASSQDSTTSGGATDTQYF
>NA|NA|TRBV4-1|TRBJ2-7
TGCGCCAGCAGCCAAGACGTGTCTGACTCCTACGAGCAGTACTTC
CASSQDVSDSYEQYF
>NA|NA|TRBV9|TRBJ2-1
TGTGCCAGCAGCCCTGATACTAGTCCCGGAGGTGAGCAGTTCTTC
CASSPDTSPGGEQFF
>TRBD1|NA|TRBV20-1|TRBJ1-2
TGCAGTGCTCCGACAGGGCTAGACTATGGCTACACCTTC
CSAPTGLDYGYTF
>TRBD2|NA|TRBV4-1|TRBJ2-7
TGCGCCAGCAGCCAAGATCTGGGTAGCGGGAGGGGCTACGAGCAGTACTTC
CASSQDLGSGRGYEQYF